These 30 T cell receptor beta chains were sequenced from one sample in a study of T cells in Graves' hyperthyroidism and ophthalmopathy. Amplified regions were TCR beta CDR3 sequences from RNA transcripts. Researchers ran a first-round RT-PCR on the TCR CDR3 using the HTBI primer set. MiXCR, applied by TCRdb to the multiplex PCR reads, yields one record per CDR3 protein. The table records 300,000 to 450,000 distinct CDR3 sequences, around 13% of them present only once. The sample was blood. The origin of the receptors is a woman in her 30s with Graves' ophthalmopathy.

This clonotype was detected many times. The CDR3 loop reads CASRQWAYGANVLTF. CDR3 nucleotides: TGTGCCAGCAGACAGTGGGCGTATGGGGCCAACGTCCTGACTTTC. The rearrangement links TRBV12-3 or TRBV12-4 to TRBJ2-6; D gene unclear. The V end lost 6 bases, the J end lost 3 bases, and 12 bases lay between the germline ends. CDR3 length: 15 residues.

In this sample, this clonotype turned up a few times. The chain has TRBV19 and TRBJ1-5, with TRBD1 identical over 8 bases. This CDR3 contains 15 residues. Germline V gene sequence: CDR1 LNHDA, CDR2 SQIVND (reference sequence). The V gene end was trimmed by 7 bases and the J gene end by 3 bases; junction bases not matched to a gene: 8. The CDR3 nucleotides are TGTGCCAGTACCCAGACAGGGGCACTCAATCAGCCCCAGCATTTT. As protein: CASTQTGALNQPQHF.

The chain is built from TRBV2 and TRBJ2-7, with D perhaps matching TRBD1 (6 bases). Trimming took 2 bases from V and 6 from J, leaving 14 bases between them. This CDR3 is 14 amino acids long. Germline values: CDR1 SNHLY, CDR2 FYNNEI. Here the CDR3 DNA reads TGTGCCAGCAGTGAAAAGGGGGAGACCGGCGAGCAGTACTTC. It yields the protein CASSEKGETGEQYF.

The chain joins TRBV9 to TRBJ2-5; 9 nucleotides align to TRBD2. Germline loops: CDR1 SGDLS, CDR2 YYNGEE. The CDR3 is 15 residues long. V lost 0 bases and J lost 2; bases outside the gene matches: 2. CDR3 protein: CASSVGLADQETQYF. The CDR3 DNA reads as TGTGCCAGCAGCGTAGGACTAGCGGATCAAGAGACCCAGTACTTC.

Ten or more counts support this clonotype. The chain employs TRBV27 and TRBJ1-2; the D is unclear. Germline V gene lookup returns CDR1 MNHEY and CDR2 SMNVEV (reference sequence). Between the trimmed V and J ends, which lost 9 bases and 2 bases, there was a span of 13 bases. The CDR3 length is 13 residues. CDR3 amino acids: CASTTNPNYGYTF. For the CDR3, the DNA is TGTGCCAGTACGACAAACCCAAACTATGGCTACACCTTC.

In this sample, this clonotype turned up many times. This sequence joins TRBV27 and TRBJ1-1, with 7 bases aligning to TRBD1. CDR3 length equals 14 residues. Trimming at V came to 5 bases and at J to 7 bases, leaving 10 bases not matched to a gene. Germline lookup yields CDR1 MNHEY and CDR2 SMNVEV (reference sequence). CDR3 DNA sequence: TGTGCCAGCAGTGTACGAGGGGGCGGATTTGAAGCTTTCTTT. As protein: CASSVRGGGFEAFF.

This chain joins TRBV10-3 and TRBJ2-5; D possibly uses TRBD1 or TRBD2 (5 bases each). V was pared by 4 bases and J by 5 bases, with 20 bases between. Per germline, CDR1 ENHRY and CDR2 SYGVKD. This CDR3 comprises 16 residues. As DNA, the CDR3 is TGTGCCATCAGTGGAACCGGGACCAAGACATACGAGACCCAGTACTTC. Translating gives CAISGTGTKTYETQYF.

This clonotype was recorded many times. The chain uses TRBV7-2 and TRBJ2-5; D ambiguous. The V gene's germline CDR1 is SGHTA and CDR2 FQGNSA. The CDR3 consists of 11 residues. V was pared by 1 base and J by 4 bases, with 1 base between. The CDR3 here is CASSLVETQYF. CDR3 in DNA: TGTGCCAGCAGCTTAGTAGAGACCCAGTACTTC.

This clonotype occurred many times. The chain couples TRBV29-1 to TRBJ2-7, with D possibly matching TRBD1 (6 bases). Germline loops: CDR1 SQVTM, CDR2 ANQGSEA. Trimming removed 4 bases from V and 7 bases from J, with 17 bases in between. The CDR3 runs 13 residues. CDR3 nucleotide sequence: TGCAGCGTTGTGGACCACAGGGCTTGGGAGCAGTACTTC. Translation gives CSVVDHRAWEQYF.

This clonotype has more than one count but fewer than ten. J is TRBJ1-6 and V is TRBV5-5; TRBD1 aligns across 7 bases. The CDR3 has 16 residues. J lost 7 bases, V lost 4 bases, and 11 bases had no gene match. Germline V gives CDR1 SGHKS, CDR2 YYEKEE (reference sequence). CDR3 nucleotide sequence: TGTGCCAGCAGCCCCCGGGACTGGACAGGCAATTCACCCCTCCACTTT. It codes for CASSPRDWTGNSPLHF.

This clonotype appeared many times. The V call is TRBV20-1, the J call TRBJ2-2; 15 nucleotides line up with TRBD2. The V gene end was trimmed by 0 bases and the J gene end by 7 bases; junction bases not matched to a gene: 6. There are 17 residues in the CDR3. In germline, CDR1 is DFQATT, CDR2 SNEGSKA (reference sequence). The CDR3 nucleotides are TGCAGTGCTAGAGATCGGACTAGCGGGGGGGGCGGCGGGGAGCTGTTTTTT. Its protein product is CSARDRTSGGGGGELFF.

This clonotype was picked up many times. V and J are TRBV3-1 and TRBJ2-3; a weak D match, TRBD2 (5 bases). Germline CDR1 reads LGHDT; CDR2 reads YNNKEL (reference sequence). The V end was cut by 1 base, the J end by 8 bases, with 10 bases between. This CDR3 region has 13 residues. CDR3 loop: CASSQGSEGTQYF. The CDR3 DNA reads TGTGCCAGCAGCCAAGGGTCTGAGGGTACGCAGTATTTT.

This clonotype was counted at least ten times. The chain recombines TRBV7-9 with TRBJ2-7; D gene ambiguous. This CDR3 spans 14 amino acids. Trimming shortened V by 5 bases and J by 2 bases, and 13 bases separated the two germline ends. Per germline, CDR1 SEHNR and CDR2 FQNEAQ (reference sequence). The CDR3 DNA sequence: TGTGCCAGCAGCCCTAGGTCGGGCGCCTACGAGCAGTACTTC. This sequence encodes CASSPRSGAYEQYF.

For the CDR3, the DNA is TGTGCCAGCAGCGTAGGAACCGGGGGGCCAGAGACCCAGTACTTC. Amino acid sequence: CASSVGTGGPETQYF. This chain links TRBV9 with TRBJ2-5; D is perhaps TRBD2 (7 bases). The germline V and J ends were trimmed by 0 bases and 4 bases, with 13 bases remaining between them. CDR3 length equals 15 residues. The germline V gene encodes CDR1 SGDLS and CDR2 YYNGEE.

This clonotype was seen many times. This rearrangement joins TRBV18 to TRBJ2-3; D might be TRBD2 (7 bases). This CDR3 spans 13 amino acids. Germline values: CDR1 KGHSH, CDR2 LQKENI. The V gene lost 5 bases and the J gene lost 3 bases, with 9 bases spanning the gap. The CDR3 here is CASSAGATDTQYF. The DNA for the CDR3 is TGTGCCAGCTCAGCGGGGGCAACAGATACGCAGTATTTT.

The table lists this clonotype with many counts. V is TRBV2 and J is TRBJ2-1; D uncertain. There are 12 residues in the CDR3. V lost 8 bases and J 5 bases, leaving 10 bases between the germline ends. From germline, CDR1 is SNHLY and CDR2 FYNNEI. The CDR3 is CASSFGDNEQFF. The CDR3, as DNA: TGTGCCAGCTCGTTCGGAGACAATGAGCAGTTCTTC.

This clonotype was detected a few times. The gene calls are TRBV6-1 and TRBJ1-5; 11 bases align to TRBD1. Germline V CDR1 and CDR2: MNHNS, SASEGT. The CDR3 contains 14 residues. The V and J ends lost 7 bases and 5 bases, in that order; junction bases with no gene match: 4. The CDR3 bases are TGTGCCAGCAAAGGACAGGGGGCAGATCAGCCCCAGCATTTT. This sequence encodes CASKGQGADQPQHF.

In its sample, this clonotype was seen many times. V and J are TRBV7-9 and TRBJ1-2; TRBD1 is a possible D gene (5 bases). The germline V gene has CDR1 SEHNR and CDR2 FQNEAQ (reference sequence). Trimming pared 0 bases from V and 8 bases from J, leaving 16 bases between. The CDR3 is made up of 15 amino acids. In nucleotides, the CDR3 is TGTGCCAGCAGCTTAGCGAACGCGGGACGGGTAGGCTACACCTTC. Residues: CASSLANAGRVGYTF.

As for this clonotype: A much more abundant neighbour one base away suggests this may be a read error. The CDR3 nucleotides read TGTGCCAGCGGACAACAGGGCGGGTGGATTGAAGCTTTCTTT. Translated: CASGQQGGWIEAFF. The chain links TRBV11-2 to TRBJ1-1, with a weak D call TRBD1 (6 bases). The CDR3 runs 14 residues. Trimming left V 8 bases short and J 7 bases short, with 20 bases between. The V gene's germline CDR1 is SGHAT and CDR2 FQNNGV.

This clonotype occurred many times. V usage is TRBV6-1 and J usage is TRBJ2-1; D unresolved. V was shortened by 6 bases and J by 8 bases, with 14 bases between the two germline ends. CDR1 MNHNS and CDR2 SASEGT come from the germline V gene. This CDR3 contains 13 residues. The CDR3 region is CASSLSVPHEQFF. The CDR3 DNA sequence: TGTGCCAGCAGCCTCTCGGTCCCGCATGAGCAGTTCTTC.

This chain links TRBV3-1 with TRBJ2-5; D gene ambiguous. V was pared by 1 base and J by 11 bases, with 11 bases between. Germline loops: CDR1 LGHDT, CDR2 YNNKEL (reference sequence). This CDR3 contains 12 residues. The CDR3 region is CASSQVFGLQYF. The CDR3 coding sequence is TGTGCCAGCAGCCAAGTCTTCGGCTTACAGTACTTC.

The chain joins TRBV5-8 to TRBJ1-6; 7 nucleotides agree with TRBD1. J was trimmed by 8 bases and V by 4 bases; bases with no gene match: 6. The CDR3 contains 14 residues. The V gene's germline CDR1 is SGHTS and CDR2 YDEGEE. The CDR3: CASSRQGWYSPLHF. CDR3 DNA: TGTGCCAGCAGCCGACAGGGTTGGTATTCACCCCTCCACTTT.

The chain is built from TRBV28 and TRBJ1-6, with D perhaps TRBD1 (5 bases). V lost 4 bases and J lost 5, with 6 bases in between. Germline V lookup: CDR1 MDHEN, CDR2 SYDVKM. The CDR3 is 13 amino acids. CDR3 region: CASSWGNNSPLHF. The DNA of the CDR3 is TGTGCCAGCAGTTGGGGGAATAATTCACCCCTCCACTTT.

There are many counts of this clonotype. The chain couples TRBV3-1 to TRBJ2-2; D possibly uses TRBD1 or TRBD2 (5 bases each). The V gene lost 4 bases and the J gene lost 5 bases, with 11 bases spanning the gap. The V gene's germline CDR1 is LGHDT and CDR2 YNNKEL (reference sequence). The CDR3 is 14 residues long. CDR3 bases: TGTGCCAGCAGCCTACGTTGGGGGACCGGGGAGCTGTTTTTT. This encodes CASSLRWGTGELFF.

This clonotype was observed at least ten times. The CDR3 region is CASSQARGNYEQYF. CDR3 nucleotides: TGCGCCAGCAGCCAGGCGCGGGGAAACTACGAGCAGTACTTC. The chain links TRBV4-1 to TRBJ2-7; maybe TRBD2 (6 bases). V was trimmed by 3 bases and J by 3 bases, leaving 12 bases between them. Germline V gene lookup returns CDR1 MGHRA and CDR2 YSYEKL. There are 14 residues in the CDR3.

The sample holds many counts of this clonotype. This sequence joins TRBV6-1 and TRBJ2-5, with TRBD1 matching 12 bases. The J segment lost 5 bases and the V segment lost 7 bases, leaving 11 bases of the junction unmatched. This CDR3 spans 16 amino acids. Germline lookup yields CDR1 MNHNS and CDR2 SASEGT. The CDR3 coding sequence is TGTGCCAGCAATCCTACCCCGGGACAGGGGGCTGAGACCCAGTACTTC. Translating gives CASNPTPGQGAETQYF.

This clonotype was seen many times. The chain combines TRBV11-2 with TRBJ2-5; D unclear. Germline V gene lookup returns CDR1 SGHAT and CDR2 FQNNGV. This CDR3 spans 14 amino acids. V lost 3 bases and J 4 bases, leaving 12 bases between the germline ends. DNA for the CDR3: TGTGCCAGCAGCTTTATTCAGGTTCTAGAGACCCAGTACTTC. It specifies CASSFIQVLETQYF.

The chain joins TRBV7-9 to TRBJ1-2; no definite D call. Germline CDR1 and CDR2: SEHNR and FQNEAQ (reference sequence). The CDR3 has 15 residues. The V end was cut by 5 bases, the J end by 2 bases, with 15 bases between. CDR3 region: CASSLSHPSNYGYTF. The DNA of the CDR3 is TGTGCCAGCAGCCTGTCCCATCCATCAAACTATGGCTACACCTTC.

There are many counts of this clonotype. This chain connects TRBV6-5 to TRBJ2-2; TRBD2 agrees at 13 bases. The CDR3 is made up of 20 amino acids. The ends lost 0 bases at V and 1 base at J; junction bases unmatched: 8. Germline CDR1 reads MNHEY; CDR2 reads SVGAGI. In DNA form, the CDR3 reads TGTGCCAGCAGTTACTCGTGGACTAGCGGGGGACTCTTGAACACCGGGGAGCTGTTTTTT. Translated, it gives CASSYSWTSGGLLNTGELFF.

This clonotype was detected only a few times. The V call is TRBV14, the J call TRBJ1-1; a possible D gene is TRBD1 (5 bases). The CDR3 contains 19 residues. With 1 base removed from V and 0 bases from J, the gap between germline ends came to 21 bases. CDR1 is SGHDN and CDR2 is FVKESK in the germline V gene. This CDR3 is CASSQGLPAGLPVNTEAFF. CDR3 bases: TGTGCCAGCAGCCAAGGGCTCCCGGCGGGGCTCCCTGTGAACACTGAAGCTTTCTTT.